This T cell receptor beta chain was documented in a study of identifying expanded T cells in peripheral blood. The ends lost 4 bases at V and 5 bases at J; junction bases unmatched: 9. The CDR3 sequence is 16 residues long. Germline V gene data show CDR1 as SGHRS and CDR2 as YFSETQ. The data were produced by immunoSEQ multiplex PCR, yet TCRdb's version contains in-frame clones alone and is incomplete. The sample yields over 100,000 clones, less than 90% seen once. Sequenced material: blood. The TCR originated in a person aged 18 to 75 in good health. The chain combines TRBV5-1 with TRBJ2-3, with TRBD2 matching 11 bases. DNA of the CDR3: TGCGCCAGCAGCCTACTAGCGGGAGTGGGGGGAGATACGCAGTATTTT. This encodes CASSLLAGVGGDTQYF.